This T cell receptor (beta chain) was sequenced during a study of cytomegalovirus exposure and HLA in healthy donors. At the level of the study: Some 87 million unique TCRs from HLA-typed donors were held in an early release of data.

The CDR3 sequence is 13 residues long. V was pared by 6 bases and J by 1 base, with 7 bases between. In germline, CDR1 is SNHLY, CDR2 FYNNEI. Despite likely unrecorded immune exposures, the donors were nominally healthy at the time of sampling. The PCR used 60 Vbeta and 13 Jbeta primers. Produced via immunoSEQ multiplex PCR; TCRdb's table is partial and in-frame only. The data hold about 140,000 clones, with 65% to 85% observed a single time. Material for sequencing was PBMCs. The chain joins TRBV2 to TRBJ1-3; maybe TRBD1 (5 bases). This clonotype originated in a man in his thirties or forties in good health and CMV-seronegative. The CDR3 sequence: CASRAGSGNTIYF. CDR3 nucleotide sequence: TGTGCCAGCAGAGCAGGGTCTGGAAACACCATATATTTT.